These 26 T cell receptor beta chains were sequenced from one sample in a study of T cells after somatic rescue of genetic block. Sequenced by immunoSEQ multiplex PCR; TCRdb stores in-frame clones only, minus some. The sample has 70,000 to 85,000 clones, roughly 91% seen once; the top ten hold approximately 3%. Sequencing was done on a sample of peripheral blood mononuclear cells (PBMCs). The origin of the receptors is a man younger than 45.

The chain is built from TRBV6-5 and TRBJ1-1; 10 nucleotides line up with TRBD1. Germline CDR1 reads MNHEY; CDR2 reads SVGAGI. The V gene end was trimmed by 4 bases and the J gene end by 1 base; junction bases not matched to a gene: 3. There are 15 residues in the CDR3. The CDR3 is CASSLTGGGNTEAFF. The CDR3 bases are TGTGCCAGCAGTTTGACAGGGGGCGGGAACACTGAAGCTTTCTTT.

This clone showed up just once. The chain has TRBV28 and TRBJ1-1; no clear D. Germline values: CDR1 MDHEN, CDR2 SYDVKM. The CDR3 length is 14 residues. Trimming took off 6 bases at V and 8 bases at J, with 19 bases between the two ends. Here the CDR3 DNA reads TGTGCCAGCAGACCCTCCGGAGCTCTACTGGAAGCTTTCTTT. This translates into CASRPSGALLEAFF.

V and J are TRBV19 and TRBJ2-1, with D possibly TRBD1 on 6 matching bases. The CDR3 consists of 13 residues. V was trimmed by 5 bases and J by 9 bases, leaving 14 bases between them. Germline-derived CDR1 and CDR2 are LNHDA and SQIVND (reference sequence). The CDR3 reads CASSPLDRAEQFF. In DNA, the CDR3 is TGTGCCAGTAGTCCGTTGGACAGAGCTGAGCAGTTCTTC.

CDR3 residues: CASSVDRGVYSNQPQHF. The CDR3 DNA follows: TGTGCCAGTAGTGTTGACAGGGGAGTTTATAGCAATCAGCCCCAGCATTTT. The rearrangement uses TRBV19 and TRBJ1-5; 8 nucleotides match TRBD1. V was clipped by 5 bases and J by 0 bases; unmatched bases: 9. Germline V gives CDR1 LNHDA, CDR2 SQIVND (reference sequence). This CDR3 is built from 17 residues. Using reference TRBV19 and TRBJ1-5 for the parts outside the CDR3, the full variable domain is DGGITQSPKYLFRKEGQNVTLSCEQNLNHDAMYWYRQDPGQGLRLIYYSQIVNDFQKGDIAEGYSVSREKKESFPLTVTSAQKNPTAFYLCASSVDRGVYSNQPQHFGDGTRLSIL.

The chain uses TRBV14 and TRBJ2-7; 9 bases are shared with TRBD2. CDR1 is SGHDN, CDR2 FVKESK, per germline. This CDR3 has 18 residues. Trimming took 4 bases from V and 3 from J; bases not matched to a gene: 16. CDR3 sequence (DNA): TGTGCCAGCAGCCCGAATCGGCCTAGCGGGGCGCGCGTCTACGAGCAGTACTTC. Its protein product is CASSPNRPSGARVYEQYF.

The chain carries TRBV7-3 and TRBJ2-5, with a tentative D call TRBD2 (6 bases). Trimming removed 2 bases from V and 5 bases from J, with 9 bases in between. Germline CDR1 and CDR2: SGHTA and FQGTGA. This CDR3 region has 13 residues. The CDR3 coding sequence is TGTGCCAGCAGCTTAGTAGGAGGGGAGACCCAGTACTTC. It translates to CASSLVGGETQYF.

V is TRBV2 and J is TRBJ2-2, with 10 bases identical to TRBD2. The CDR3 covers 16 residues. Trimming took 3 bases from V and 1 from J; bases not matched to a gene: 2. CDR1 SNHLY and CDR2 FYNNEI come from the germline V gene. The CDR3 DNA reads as TGTGCCAGCAGTGACCAGCGGGAGGGGAACACCGGGGAGCTGTTTTTT. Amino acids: CASSDQREGNTGELFF.

The DNA for the CDR3 is TGTGCCAGCAGCCAAGTGCTAGCGGGGGGATCCCAGTACTTC. It codes for CASSQVLAGGSQYF. The genes are TRBV14 and TRBJ2-5, with 11 bases matching TRBD2. This CDR3 has 14 amino acids. J gave up 9 bases and V 1 base, and 4 bases lay outside the gene matches. CDR1 is SGHDN and CDR2 is FVKESK in the germline V gene.

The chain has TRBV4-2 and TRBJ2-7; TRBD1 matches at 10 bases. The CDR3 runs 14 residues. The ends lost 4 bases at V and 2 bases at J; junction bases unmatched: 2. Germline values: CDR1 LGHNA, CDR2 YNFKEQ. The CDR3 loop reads CASSLGQGPYEQYF. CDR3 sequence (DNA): TGTGCCAGCAGCCTGGGACAGGGGCCCTACGAGCAGTACTTC.

CDR3 in amino acids: CASSGMMNMGRRGLPEAFF. The CDR3 bases are TGTGCCAGCAGTGGAATGATGAACATGGGCCGGCGAGGGTTGCCTGAAGCTTTCTTT. This rearrangement joins TRBV6-1 to TRBJ1-1; D unclear. CDR3 length: 19 residues. Germline CDR1 is MNHNS and CDR2 is SASEGT. Trimming removed 4 bases at V and 6 bases at J, with 30 bases between.

In DNA form, the CDR3 reads TGTGCCAGCAGCGACAGGGGCACAGATACGCAGTATTTT. Its translation: CASSDRGTDTQYF. The chain couples TRBV7-9 to TRBJ2-3; 7 bases are a match to TRBD1. V lost 5 bases, J lost 1 base, and 0 bases stayed unmatched. Germline V gene sequence: CDR1 SEHNR, CDR2 FQNEAQ (reference sequence). This CDR3 comprises 13 residues.

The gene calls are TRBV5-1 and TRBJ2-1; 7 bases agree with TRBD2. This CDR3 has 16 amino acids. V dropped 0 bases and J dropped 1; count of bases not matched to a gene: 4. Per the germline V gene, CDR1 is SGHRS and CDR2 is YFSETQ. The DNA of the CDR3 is TGCGCCAGCAGCTTGGTGGGCGGGAGTTCCTACAATGAGCAGTTCTTC. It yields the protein CASSLVGGSSYNEQFF.

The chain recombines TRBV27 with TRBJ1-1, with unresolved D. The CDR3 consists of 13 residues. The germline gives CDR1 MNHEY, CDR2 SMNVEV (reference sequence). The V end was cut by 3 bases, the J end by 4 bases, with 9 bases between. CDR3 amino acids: CASSLIAGTEAFF. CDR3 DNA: TGTGCCAGCAGTTTGATAGCGGGCACTGAAGCTTTCTTT.

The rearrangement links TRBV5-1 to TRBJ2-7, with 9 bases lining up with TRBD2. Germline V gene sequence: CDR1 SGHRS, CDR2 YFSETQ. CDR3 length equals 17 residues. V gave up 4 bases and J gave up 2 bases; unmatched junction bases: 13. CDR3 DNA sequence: TGCGCCAGCAGCGGGGGCTTAGCGGGAGAACCACCCTACGAGCAGTACTTC. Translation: CASSGGLAGEPPYEQYF.

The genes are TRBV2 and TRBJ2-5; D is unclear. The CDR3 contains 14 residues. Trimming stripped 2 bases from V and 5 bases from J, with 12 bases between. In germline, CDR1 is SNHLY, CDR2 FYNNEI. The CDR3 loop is CASSEIGWRETQYF. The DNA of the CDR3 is TGTGCCAGCAGTGAAATAGGATGGCGGGAGACCCAGTACTTC.

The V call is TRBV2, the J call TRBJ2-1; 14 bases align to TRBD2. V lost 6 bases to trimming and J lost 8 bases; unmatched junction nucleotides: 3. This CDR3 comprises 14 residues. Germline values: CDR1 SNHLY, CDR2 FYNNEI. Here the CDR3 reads CASSGLAGGHEQFF. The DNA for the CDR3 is TGTGCCAGCAGCGGACTAGCGGGGGGCCATGAGCAGTTCTTC.

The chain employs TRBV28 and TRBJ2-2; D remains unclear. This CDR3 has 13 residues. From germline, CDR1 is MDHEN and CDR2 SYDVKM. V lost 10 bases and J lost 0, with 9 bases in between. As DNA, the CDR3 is TGTGCCATCATCACTCCGAACACCGGGGAGCTGTTTTTT. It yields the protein CAIITPNTGELFF.

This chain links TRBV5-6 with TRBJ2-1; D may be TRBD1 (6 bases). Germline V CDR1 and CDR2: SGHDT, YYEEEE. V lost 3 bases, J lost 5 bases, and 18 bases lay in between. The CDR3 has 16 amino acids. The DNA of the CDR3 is TGTGCCAGCAGCTGGGGGCTAGGTCCCCAAAACAATGAGCAGTTCTTC. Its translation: CASSWGLGPQNNEQFF.

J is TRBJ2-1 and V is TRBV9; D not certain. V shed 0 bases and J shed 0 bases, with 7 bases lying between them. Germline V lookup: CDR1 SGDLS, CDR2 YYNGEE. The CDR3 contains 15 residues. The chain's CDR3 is CASSVVGNSYNEQFF. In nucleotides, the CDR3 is TGTGCCAGCAGCGTAGTGGGGAACTCCTACAATGAGCAGTTCTTC.

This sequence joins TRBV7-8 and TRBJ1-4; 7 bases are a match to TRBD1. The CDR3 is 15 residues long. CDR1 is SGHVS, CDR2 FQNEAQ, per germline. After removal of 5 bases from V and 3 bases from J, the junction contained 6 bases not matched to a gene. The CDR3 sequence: CASSPRQGANEKLFF. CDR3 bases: TGTGCCAGCAGCCCCAGACAGGGAGCTAATGAAAAACTGTTTTTT.

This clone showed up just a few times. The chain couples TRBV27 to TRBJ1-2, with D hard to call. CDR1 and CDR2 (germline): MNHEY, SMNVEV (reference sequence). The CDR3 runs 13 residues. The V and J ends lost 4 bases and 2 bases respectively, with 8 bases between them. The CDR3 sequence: CASSYSGNYGYTF. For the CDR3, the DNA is TGTGCCAGCAGTTACTCGGGGAACTATGGCTACACCTTC.

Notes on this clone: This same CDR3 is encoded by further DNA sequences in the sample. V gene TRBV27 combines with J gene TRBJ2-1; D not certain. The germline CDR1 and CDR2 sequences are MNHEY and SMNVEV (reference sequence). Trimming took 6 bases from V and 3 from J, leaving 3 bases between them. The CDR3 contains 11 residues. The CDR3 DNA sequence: TGTGCCAGCAGAGTCTACAATGAGCAGTTCTTC. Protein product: CASRVYNEQFF.

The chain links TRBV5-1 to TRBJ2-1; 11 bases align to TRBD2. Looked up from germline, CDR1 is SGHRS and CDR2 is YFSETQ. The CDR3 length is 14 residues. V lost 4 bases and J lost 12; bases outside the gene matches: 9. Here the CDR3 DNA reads TGCGCCAGCAGCACGACTAGCGGGGCCCCCGGGCAGTTCTTC. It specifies CASSTTSGAPGQFF.

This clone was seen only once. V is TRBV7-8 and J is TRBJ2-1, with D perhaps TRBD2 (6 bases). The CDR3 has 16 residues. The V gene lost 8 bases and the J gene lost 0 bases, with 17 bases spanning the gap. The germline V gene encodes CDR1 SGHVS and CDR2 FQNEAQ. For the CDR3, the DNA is TGTGCCAGCCGGAGTGAGCTTAGCGGCTCCTACAATGAGCAGTTCTTC. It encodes CASRSELSGSYNEQFF.

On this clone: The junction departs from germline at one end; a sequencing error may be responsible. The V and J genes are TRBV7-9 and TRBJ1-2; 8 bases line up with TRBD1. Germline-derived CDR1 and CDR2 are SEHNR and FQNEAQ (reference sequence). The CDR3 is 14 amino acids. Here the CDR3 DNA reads TGTGCCAGCAGCTATAACCGGGACAGGCCTTCATACCCCTTC. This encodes CASSYNRDRPSYPF.

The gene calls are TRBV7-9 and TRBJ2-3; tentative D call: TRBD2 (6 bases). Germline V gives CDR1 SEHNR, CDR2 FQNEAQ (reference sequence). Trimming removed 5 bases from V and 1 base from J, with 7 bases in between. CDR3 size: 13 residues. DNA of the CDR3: TGTGCCAGCAGCCGGAGGGGCACAGATACGCAGTATTTT. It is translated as CASSRRGTDTQYF.